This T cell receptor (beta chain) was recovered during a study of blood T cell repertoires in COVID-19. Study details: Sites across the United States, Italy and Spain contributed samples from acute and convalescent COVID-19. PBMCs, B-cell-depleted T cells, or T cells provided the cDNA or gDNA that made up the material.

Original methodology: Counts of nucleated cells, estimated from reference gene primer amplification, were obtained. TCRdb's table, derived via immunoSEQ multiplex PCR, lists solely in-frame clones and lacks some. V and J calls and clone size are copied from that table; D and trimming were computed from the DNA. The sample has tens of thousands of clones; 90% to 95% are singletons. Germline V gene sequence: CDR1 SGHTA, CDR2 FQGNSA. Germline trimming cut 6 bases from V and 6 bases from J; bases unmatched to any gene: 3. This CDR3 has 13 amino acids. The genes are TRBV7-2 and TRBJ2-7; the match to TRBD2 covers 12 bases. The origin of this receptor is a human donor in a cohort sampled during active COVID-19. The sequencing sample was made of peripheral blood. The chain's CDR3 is CASRPSGGGEQYF. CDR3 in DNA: TGTGCCAGCAGACCTAGCGGGGGGGGCGAGCAGTACTTC.